This entry lists 29 T cell receptor beta chains sequenced from one sample in a study of cytomegalovirus exposure and HLA in healthy donors. This PCR relied on a set of 60 Vbeta primers and 13 Jbeta primers. The data were produced by immunoSEQ multiplex PCR, yet TCRdb's version contains in-frame clones alone and is incomplete. The data show approximately 180,000 clones, with roughly 68% seen just once and 1.8% held by the top ten. The sequencing input was PBMCs. The receptors here all came from a woman aged 25-40 years in good health and CMV-seronegative.

The chain couples TRBV4-3 to TRBJ1-2; tentatively, D is TRBD1 (5 bases). V lost 0 bases and J 1 base, leaving 15 bases between the germline ends. Germline V CDR1 and CDR2: LGHNA, YSLEER. The CDR3 has 17 residues. The CDR3 here is CASSQDYMGGNNYGYTF. The CDR3 DNA reads as TGCGCCAGCAGCCAAGATTACATGGGGGGTAATAACTATGGCTACACCTTC.

The rearrangement uses TRBV19 and TRBJ2-2, with TRBD2 as a possible D gene (6 bases). Germline CDR1 is LNHDA and CDR2 is SQIVND (reference sequence). V was cut by 7 bases and J by 7 bases, with 16 bases left in between. The CDR3 consists of 14 residues. CDR3 protein: CASTKDWGGGELFF. In DNA form, the CDR3 reads TGTGCCAGTACCAAAGATTGGGGAGGCGGGGAGCTGTTTTTT. The whole variable domain, filled in from reference TRBV19 and TRBJ2-2, reads DGGITQSPKYLFRKEGQNVTLSCEQNLNHDAMYWYRQDPGQGLRLIYYSQIVNDFQKGDIAEGYSVSREKKESFPLTVTSAQKNPTAFYLCASTKDWGGGELFFGEGSRLTVL.

Comments on this clone: The junction differs from germline at one of its ends, possibly a read error. The V gene is TRBV6-6, the J gene TRBJ1-2; D might be TRBD1 (5 bases). This CDR3 comprises 16 residues. Germline loops: CDR1 MNHNY, CDR2 SVGAGI (reference sequence). The CDR3 region is CAGRPDSRLFGYGYTF. Here the CDR3 DNA reads TGTGCCGGCAGGCCTGACAGTAGATTGTTTGGTTATGGCTACACCTTC.

The chain joins TRBV6-6 to TRBJ2-7; no reliable D call. Germline lookup yields CDR1 MNHNY and CDR2 SVGAGI (reference sequence). The CDR3 extends over 16 amino acids. V dropped 0 bases and J dropped 7 bases, with 19 bases sitting between them. CDR3 sequence: CASSYSISRTYGEQYF. The CDR3 DNA sequence: TGTGCCAGCAGTTACTCGATCTCCCGAACTTACGGGGAGCAGTACTTC.

V gene TRBV10-3 combines with J gene TRBJ2-7, with 9 bases that match TRBD1. The CDR3 loop spans 15 amino acids. The J segment lost 3 bases and the V segment lost 3 bases, leaving 6 bases of the junction unmatched. CDR1 and CDR2 from the germline V gene are ENHRY and SYGVKD. This CDR3 is CAISEGTGTDYEQYF. In DNA, the CDR3 is TGTGCCATCAGTGAAGGGACAGGGACAGACTACGAGCAGTACTTC.

The rearrangement links TRBV28 to TRBJ1-2, with 11 bases fitting TRBD1. The J segment lost 5 bases and the V segment lost 8 bases, leaving 1 base of the junction unmatched. Per the germline V gene, CDR1 is MDHEN and CDR2 is SYDVKM. This CDR3 is built from 12 residues. This chain's CDR3 is CASGQGAYGYTF. DNA for the CDR3: TGTGCCAGCGGACAGGGGGCTTATGGCTACACCTTC.

The chain couples TRBV6-1 to TRBJ1-2; 8 bases match TRBD1. Trimming removed 1 base from V and 5 bases from J; junction bases left unmatched: 6. CDR3 length: 15 residues. The germline gives CDR1 MNHNS, CDR2 SASEGT. The CDR3 sequence: CASSEGQGAFYGYTF. CDR3 coding DNA: TGTGCCAGCAGTGAAGGGCAGGGGGCATTTTATGGCTACACCTTC.

This clone has a single count. The V call is TRBV29-1, the J call TRBJ1-5, with D maybe TRBD1 (5 bases). This CDR3 has 13 amino acids. Germline values: CDR1 SQVTM, CDR2 ANQGSEA. V was shortened by 7 bases and J by 3 bases, with 13 bases between the two germline ends. This CDR3 reads CSGGDGDNQPQHF. In DNA form, the CDR3 reads TGCAGCGGCGGGGACGGCGACAATCAGCCCCAGCATTTT.

This sequence joins TRBV6-1 and TRBJ2-5, with 10 nucleotides matching TRBD1. The end of the DNA aligns better with TRBJ2-7, so the J call may be wrong. Germline CDR1 reads MNHNS; CDR2 reads SASEGT. The CDR3 runs to 13 residues. The CDR3 is CASRGTGAYEQYF. CDR3 coding DNA: TGTGCCAGCAGGGGGACAGGGGCCTACGAGCAGTACTTC.

V gene TRBV7-9 combines with J gene TRBJ1-1, with a weak D call TRBD1 (5 bases). V was clipped by 2 bases and J by 0 bases, with 13 bases between them. There are 16 residues in the CDR3. Germline values: CDR1 SEHNR, CDR2 FQNEAQ (reference sequence). CDR3 loop: CASSLYVGAMNTEAFF. In nucleotides, the CDR3 is TGTGCCAGCAGCTTATATGTAGGGGCGATGAACACTGAAGCTTTCTTT.

For the CDR3, the DNA is TGTGCCAGCAGCTTAGGTGGGACAGGGCTTGTCTACGAGCAGTACTTC. Translation gives CASSLGGTGLVYEQYF. The chain uses TRBV7-2 and TRBJ2-7; 9 nucleotides match TRBD1. Germline lookup yields CDR1 SGHTA and CDR2 FQGNSA. The V segment lost 1 base and the J segment 3 bases; nucleotides outside the gene matches: 7. This CDR3 is 16 amino acids long.

The V gene is TRBV9, the J gene TRBJ1-5; no clear D gene. From germline, CDR1 is SGDLS and CDR2 YYNGEE. The CDR3 is 13 amino acids. V was pared by 0 bases and J by 7 bases, with 8 bases between. CDR3 in DNA: TGTGCCAGCAGCGTAGGAAGCCTGCAGCCCCAGCATTTT. It encodes CASSVGSLQPQHF.

The chain couples TRBV7-3 to TRBJ2-1; 12 bases are a match to TRBD2. CDR1 and CDR2 (germline): SGHTA, FQGTGA. The CDR3 has 20 amino acids. J lost 1 base, V lost 4 bases, and 14 bases had no gene match. The CDR3 DNA reads as TGTGCCAGCAGCTCCCGACTAGCGGGAGCGAGGTTGGGTTCCTACAATGAGCAGTTCTTC. Translating it yields CASSSRLAGARLGSYNEQFF.

This clone was observed once. This chain links TRBV29-1 with TRBJ2-7, with TRBD1 matching over 9 bases. The V segment lost 7 bases and the J segment 7 bases; nucleotides outside the gene matches: 8. CDR1 and CDR2 from the germline V gene are SQVTM and ANQGSEA. This CDR3 has 12 amino acids. CDR3 protein: CSAGDRVGEQYF. The CDR3 nucleotides are TGCAGCGCTGGGGACAGGGTTGGGGAGCAGTACTTC.

This chain links TRBV7-9 with TRBJ1-1; D gene ambiguous. The CDR3 runs 13 residues. V gave up 2 bases and J gave up 11 bases, with 15 bases separating them. Germline loops: CDR1 SEHNR, CDR2 FQNEAQ (reference sequence). CDR3 loop: CASSLFEGGNAFF. For the CDR3, the DNA is TGTGCCAGCAGCTTATTCGAGGGAGGGAACGCTTTCTTT.

This chain links TRBV28 with TRBJ2-1, with D unclear. V gave up 7 bases and J gave up 9 bases, with 43 bases separating them. The CDR3 has 22 residues. The germline gives CDR1 MDHEN, CDR2 SYDVKM. CDR3 sequence: CASKEAFSFGRFVPVAGPEQFF. CDR3 coding DNA: TGTGCCAGCAAAGAAGCCTTTTCCTTTGGTCGATTTGTTCCGGTCGCCGGTCCTGAGCAGTTCTTC.

V usage is TRBV29-1 and J usage is TRBJ1-1, with D possibly matching TRBD1 (6 bases). Germline V gives CDR1 SQVTM, CDR2 ANQGSEA. CDR3 size: 14 residues. V lost 5 bases, J lost 1 base, and 14 bases lay in between. CDR3 sequence (DNA): TGCAGCGTTCCCCGGGACACGGAGAACACTGAAGCTTTCTTT. Protein product: CSVPRDTENTEAFF. The whole variable domain, filled in from reference TRBV29-1 and TRBJ1-1, reads SAVISQKPSRDICQRGTSLTIQCQVDSQVTMMFWYRQQPGQSLTLIATANQGSEATYESGFVIDKFPISRPNLTFSTLTVSNMSPEDSSIYLCSVPRDTENTEAFFGQGTRLTVV.

Only a few counts were recorded for this clone. This chain joins TRBV2 and TRBJ2-1; maybe TRBD1 (6 bases). Trimming left V 4 bases short and J 1 base short, with 8 bases between. This CDR3 is 14 amino acids long. The germline V gene has CDR1 SNHLY and CDR2 FYNNEI. The CDR3 region has the DNA TGTGCCAGCAGTGGTAGGGGGTCCTACAATGAGCAGTTCTTC. Amino acids: CASSGRGSYNEQFF.

V usage is TRBV18 and J usage is TRBJ2-3, with 10 nucleotides matching TRBD2. CDR3 size: 17 residues. The V gene end was trimmed by 2 bases and the J gene end by 0 bases; junction bases not matched to a gene: 5. Germline V gives CDR1 KGHSH, CDR2 LQKENI. The CDR3 DNA follows: TGTGCCAGCTCACCATACCCTAGCGGGGGTAGCACAGATACGCAGTATTTT. Translated: CASSPYPSGGSTDTQYF.

V usage is TRBV4-3 and J usage is TRBJ2-1, with D possibly TRBD2 on 6 matching bases. The V and J ends lost 8 bases and 3 bases respectively, with 26 bases between them. The CDR3 spans 18 residues. Germline CDR1 reads LGHNA; CDR2 reads YSLEER. This CDR3 is CASRAGLPLLDCYNEQFF. The CDR3 coding sequence is TGCGCCAGCCGGGCGGGACTTCCCCTATTGGATTGCTACAATGAGCAGTTCTTC.

This clone has a handful of counts. The rearrangement links TRBV5-4 to TRBJ2-6, with D perhaps matching TRBD1 (6 bases). Trimming removed 3 bases from V and 0 bases from J, with 13 bases in between. Germline V lookup: CDR1 SGHNT, CDR2 YYREEE (reference sequence). The CDR3 runs to 17 residues. The CDR3 region has the DNA TGTGCCAGCAGCTCGACAAGGGGGATCTCTGGGGCCAACGTCCTGACTTTC. This encodes CASSSTRGISGANVLTF.

CDR3: CASSLTLQGGEQFF. The DNA for the CDR3 is TGTGCCAGCAGCTTAACGCTACAGGGGGGCGAGCAGTTCTTC. The rearrangement uses TRBV7-3 and TRBJ2-1; 8 nucleotides match TRBD1. Trimming removed 0 bases from V and 10 bases from J; junction bases left unmatched: 5. The CDR3 extends over 14 amino acids. Germline loops: CDR1 SGHTA, CDR2 FQGTGA.

V is TRBV5-1 and J is TRBJ2-1, with TRBD2 as a possible D gene (6 bases). Germline-derived CDR1 and CDR2 are SGHRS and YFSETQ. The CDR3 has 15 amino acids. Trimming shortened V by 6 bases and J by 4 bases, and 17 bases separated the two germline ends. CDR3 coding DNA: TGCGCCAGCACCGACATAAGGACTACATACAATGAGCAGTTCTTC. Translated: CASTDIRTTYNEQFF.

V is TRBV15 and J is TRBJ2-3; 10 nucleotides align to TRBD1. The trim removed 3 bases at V and 0 bases at J, leaving 12 bases unmatched. The CDR3 runs to 19 residues. The germline V gene has CDR1 LNHNV and CDR2 YYDKDF (reference sequence). Here the CDR3 DNA reads TGTGCCACCAGCAGGTTGGGACAGGGGTTTGCCGCTAGCACAGATACGCAGTATTTT. It translates to CATSRLGQGFAASTDTQYF.

This clone occurred a few times. This sequence joins TRBV4-1 and TRBJ2-2; 12 bases fit TRBD2. Germline CDR1 is MGHRA and CDR2 is YSYEKL. V dropped 4 bases and J dropped 7; count of bases not matched to a gene: 13. CDR3 size: 18 residues. CDR3 sequence: CASSLSPPSGGAGGELFF. The CDR3 bases are TGCGCCAGCAGCCTTTCACCTCCTAGCGGGGGGGCAGGCGGGGAGCTGTTTTTT.

This sequence joins TRBV18 and TRBJ2-7, with a tentative D call TRBD2 (6 bases). Trimming removed 0 bases at V and 6 bases at J, with 12 bases between. From germline, CDR1 is KGHSH and CDR2 LQKENI. The CDR3 runs to 14 residues. The CDR3 reads CASSPPDGGREQYF. DNA of the CDR3: TGTGCCAGCTCACCACCCGACGGAGGGCGCGAGCAGTACTTC.

The rearrangement links TRBV21-1 to TRBJ1-6; the table gives TRBD1 as D, unverified against the DNA. TRBV21-1 is given as a pseudogene. The length of the CDR3 is 16 residues. The CDR3 nucleotides read TGTGCCAGCACCCCTAAATGGGGGACAGGGGAATCACCCCTCCACTTT. It yields the protein CASTPKWGTGESPLHF.

This clone was counted once. The chain has TRBV7-8 and TRBJ1-2; a possible D gene is TRBD1 (6 bases). V was pared by 5 bases and J by 6 bases, with 19 bases between. The CDR3 extends over 15 amino acids. Germline lookup yields CDR1 SGHVS and CDR2 FQNEAQ. CDR3 protein: CASSPRIAGENGYTF. CDR3 sequence (DNA): TGTGCCAGCAGCCCGAGGATCGCAGGGGAGAATGGCTACACCTTC.

This clone was detected only once. The rearrangement joins TRBV4-3 to TRBJ2-4; 10 bases match TRBD1. Germline V lookup: CDR1 LGHNA, CDR2 YSLEER. This CDR3 has 17 amino acids. The trim removed 0 bases at V and 9 bases at J, leaving 11 bases unmatched. The CDR3 protein is CASSQDPRQGAVAIQYF. The CDR3 nucleotides read TGCGCCAGCAGCCAAGACCCGCGACAGGGGGCAGTTGCCATTCAGTACTTC.